The following is a T cell receptor (beta chain) sequence with its context. The target antigen is unknown. The assay was immunoSEQ multiplex PCR, and TCRdb's table has in-frame clones only and misses some. The sample holds 50,000 or so clones, approximately 76% seen once. The sample comes from a study of radiotherapy plus CTLA-4 blockade in lung cancer. With ipilimumab providing CTLA-4 blockade, focal radiation was administered to patients who had chemo-refractory metastatic non-small-cell lung cancer. Points from the study as a whole: In blood, tumor-derived TCR clones expanded after radiotherapy plus ipilimumab. How blood T cell clones changed early, along with interferon-beta, reportedly forecast response best.

J gave up 6 bases and V 0 bases, and 3 bases lay outside the gene matches. CDR1 SGDLS and CDR2 YYNGEE come from the germline V gene. The CDR3 contains 14 residues. The sequencing used peripheral blood, collected from a patient treated with radiotherapy plus ipilimumab. The chain couples TRBV9 to TRBJ2-3, with 8 bases fitting TRBD1. The TCR was taken from a human donor with non-small cell lung cancer who had stable disease on radiotherapy plus ipilimumab. This CDR3 reads CASSVAQGADTQYF. CDR3 in DNA: TGTGCCAGCAGCGTAGCTCAGGGGGCGGATACGCAGTATTTT.